The clone carrying this T cell receptor beta chain was recorded at least ten times. The antigen is not known. The data were obtained in a study of prognosis after radiotherapy for stage I lung cancer. For the study at large: Without exception, patients with non-small cell lung cancer were deemed medically inoperable. The study, taken as a whole, reports: Frequencies of TRBV and TRBJ gene use reportedly varied by whether patients had metastases.

The CDR3 is made up of 15 amino acids. V gave up 0 bases and J gave up 3 bases, with 15 bases separating them. Germline V CDR1 and CDR2: GTSNPN, SVGIG (reference sequence). Amplicons of TCR beta CDR3 were generated from genomic DNA by two-round multiplex PCR. TRBV and TRBJ genes each had their own specific primers in first-round PCR. MiXCR, applied by TCRdb to the multiplex PCR reads, yields one record per CDR3 protein. The sample includes about 35,000 distinct CDR3 sequences, around 30% of them seen just once. This sequence originates from a donor of 50 years or more with non-small cell lung cancer. The chain combines TRBV30 with TRBJ2-7; D remains unclear. The source was PBMCs, collected before or after stereotactic body radiation therapy (not recorded which). Here the CDR3 reads CAWSVLSQVFYEQYF. The CDR3, as DNA: TGTGCCTGGAGTGTACTCTCCCAGGTCTTCTACGAGCAGTACTTC.